A selection of T cell receptor beta chains follows, all from one sample in a study of cytomegalovirus exposure and HLA in healthy donors. Sequenced by immunoSEQ multiplex PCR; TCRdb stores in-frame clones only, minus some. This table holds over 75,000 clones, approximately 76% found once. Sequences were obtained from PBMCs. These receptors were obtained from a man in his forties in good health and CMV-seropositive. Both conserved end residues are part of each CDR3. D genes are given only for firm matches. Clone size is shown for a subset of rows, as once, few, many or a class of expanded clone.

size,J,V,D,length,DNA,CDR3
-,TRBJ1-5,TRBV6-1,-,13,TGTGCCAGCCAAGGGGGTGAGTCCGGGACCCAGCATTTT,CASQGGESGTQHF
-,TRBJ1-3,TRBV6-1,TRBD1,15,TGTGCCAGCAGTTTGACAGGGCGCGATGGAAACACCATATATTTT,CASSLTGRDGNTIYF
-,TRBJ1-2,TRBV27,-,14,TGTGCCAGCAGTCTCCTACAGGGCTCTGGGGGCTACACCTTC,CASSLLQGSGGYTF
-,TRBJ2-5,TRBV7-2,-,13,TGTGCCAGCAGCCCTAACAGGGCAGAGACCCAGTACTTC,CASSPNRAETQYF
once,TRBJ1-4,TRBV25-1,-,15,TGTGCCAGCAGTGCAATGGGGCTTGAAGGGGGAAAACTGTTTTTT,CASSAMGLEGGKLFF
-,TRBJ2-7,TRBV6-5,-,15,TGTGCCAGCAGCTCTCAAGGGGTGAGCTCCTACGAGCAGTACTTC,CASSSQGVSSYEQYF
-,TRBJ1-1,TRBV7-9,-,15,TGTGCCAGCAGCTTTCAGGGATCCCCTACTACTGAAGCTTTCTTT,CASSFQGSPTTEAFF
few,TRBJ1-4,TRBV25-1,-,13,TGTGCCAGCAGGCAGGGTCAACGGGAAAAACTGTTTTTT,CASRQGQREKLFF
-,TRBJ2-2,TRBV5-1,-,13,TGCGCCAGCAGCGACCAGGGTGGCGGGGAGCTGTTTTTT,CASSDQGGGELFF
-,TRBJ2-1,TRBV11-2,-,11,TGTGCCAGCAGCTCCAGGGGCGCGCAGTTCTTC,CASSSRGAQFF
-,TRBJ2-7,TRBV2,-,14,TGTGTCAGCTCCCGAGGGCACAACTCCTACGAGCAGTACTTC,CVSSRGHNSYEQYF
-,TRBJ1-2,TRBV12-5,-,16,TGTGCTAGTGGTTTCAGTGGGGGGGGGCTCCTCTATGGCTACACCTTC,CASGFSGGGLLYGYTF
-,TRBJ1-5,TRBV4-1,TRBD1,16,TGCGCCAGCAGCCAGGGCGGGACAGGACACAATCAGCCCCAGCATTTT,CASSQGGTGHNQPQHF
-,TRBJ1-2,TRBV7-9,-,12,TGTTCCAGCAGCTTTTCAGGGGACGGCTACACCTTC,CSSSFSGDGYTF
-,TRBJ2-5,TRBV5-1,TRBD1,14,TGCGCCAGCAGCTATATGGGACAGCAAGAGACCCAGTACTTC,CASSYMGQQETQYF
-,TRBJ1-2,TRBV18,-,15,TGTGCCAGCTCACCACGAGTTACAGGGAACTATGGCTACACCTTC,CASSPRVTGNYGYTF
-,TRBJ2-2,TRBV2,-,14,TGTGCCAGCAGTGAGGGGGGTCGCACCGGGGAGCTGTTTTTT,CASSEGGRTGELFF
-,TRBJ1-2,TRBV10-3,-,12,TGTGCCATCAGGGACAGAAACTATGGCTACACCTTC,CAIRDRNYGYTF
-,TRBJ2-3,TRBV5-4,TRBD2,18,TGTGCCAGCAGCTCTCCGGAGACTAGCGGGGGGACCACAGATACGCAGTATTTT,CASSSPETSGGTTDTQYF
-,TRBJ2-7,TRBV6-1,-,15,TGTGCCAGCAGTGAAGAGGTGGACACCCCCCACGAGCAGTACTTC,CASSEEVDTPHEQYF
-,TRBJ1-1,TRBV25-1,TRBD1,16,TGTGCCAGCAGTCCATTGGACAGGGGAGGAAACACTGAAGCTTTCTTT,CASSPLDRGGNTEAFF
-,TRBJ2-5,TRBV5-6,TRBD2,14,TGTGCCAGCAGCTTTCCGGGGGGTCAAGAGACCCAGTACTTC,CASSFPGGQETQYF
-,TRBJ2-3,TRBV9,-,15,TGTGCCAGCAGCGTATCGGGGGGCCGGACAGATACGCAGTATTTT,CASSVSGGRTDTQYF
-,TRBJ2-1,TRBV19,TRBD2,17,TGTGCCAGTAGTGTATCCGTAGCGGGGGGAACCTACAATGAGCAGTTCTTC,CASSVSVAGGTYNEQFF
-,TRBJ2-3,TRBV15,TRBD1,13,TGTGCCACCAGCAGGACAGGGGCAGATACGCAGTATTTT,CATSRTGADTQYF
-,TRBJ2-7,TRBV4-3,TRBD2,15,TGCGCCAGCAGCCAGGCGACTAGCGCGTCCTACGAGCAGTACTTC,CASSQATSASYEQYF
-,TRBJ1-1,TRBV27,TRBD1,14,TGTGCCAGCAGTGCGCGGGACAGGGCCTGTGAAGCTTTCTTT,CASSARDRACEAFF
-,TRBJ2-1,TRBV25-1,-,15,TGTGCCAGCAGTGACAACAGTGACTCCTACAATGAGCAGTTCTTC,CASSDNSDSYNEQFF
-,TRBJ2-5,TRBV28,TRBD2,15,TGTGCCAGCAGTTTATGGACTAGCGCACAAGAGACCCAGTACTTC,CASSLWTSAQETQYF
-,TRBJ2-5,TRBV9,-,13,TGTGCCAGCACCAAGACCGACACCGGGACCCAGTACTTC,CASTKTDTGTQYF
-,TRBJ1-5,TRBV7-9,-,16,TGTGCCAGCAGCTCCTCCGGCAGGGGCCTCAATCAGCCCCAGCATTTT,CASSSSGRGLNQPQHF
-,TRBJ2-3,TRBV5-1,TRBD2,17,TGCGCCAGCAGCCCCCTTGTAGCGGGGGGGAGCACAGATACGCAGTATTTT,CASSPLVAGGSTDTQYF
once,TRBJ2-2,TRBV4-1,TRBD1,15,TGCGCCAGCAGCACCCGGACAGGGGGCATCGGGGAGCTGTTTTTT,CASSTRTGGIGELFF
-,TRBJ2-7,TRBV5-6,-,14,TGTGCCAGCAGCTTGGGCAGGCTAACCTACGAGCAGTACTTC,CASSLGRLTYEQYF
-,TRBJ1-3,TRBV18,-,13,TGTGCCAGCTCACAGGGGTTTGGAAACACCATATATTTT,CASSQGFGNTIYF
-,TRBJ2-3,TRBV25-1,-,16,TGTGCCAGCAGTGAATTCAGATACAGAAGCACAGATACGCAGTATTTT,CASSEFRYRSTDTQYF
-,TRBJ1-6,TRBV7-8,TRBD1,15,TGTGCCAGCAGCTTATCGGGACAGGGGAATTCACCCCTCCACTTT,CASSLSGQGNSPLHF
-,TRBJ2-5,TRBV7-8,TRBD1,18,TGTGCCAGCAGCTTCTCCCCCGGCCGGACAGGGGGCCAAGAGACCCAGTACTTC,CASSFSPGRTGGQETQYF
-,TRBJ1-5,TRBV10-3,-,12,TGTGCCATCAGTGGAGCCAATCAGCCCCAGCATTTT,CAISGANQPQHF
-,TRBJ2-5,TRBV4-1,-,14,TGCGCCAGCAGCCAGTATATGGTCGGAGAGACCCAGTACTTC,CASSQYMVGETQYF
few,TRBJ2-1,TRBV28,TRBD2,15,TGTGCCAGCAGTTTGGGGGCTAGCGGGAGTGATGAGCAGTTCTTC,CASSLGASGSDEQFF
-,TRBJ2-7,TRBV6-1,-,14,TGTGCCAGCAGTGACTTCGGGGAGGCCTACGAGCAGTACTTC,CASSDFGEAYEQYF
-,TRBJ2-1,TRBV7-9,-,11,TGTGCCAGCAGCCCGAGCAATGAGCAGTTCTTC,CASSPSNEQFF
-,TRBJ2-7,TRBV15,TRBD1,14,TGTGCCACCAGCAGGGACAGGGGGAAGGACGAGCAGTACTTC,CATSRDRGKDEQYF
-,TRBJ1-1,TRBV6-5,-,14,TGTGCCAGCATGATACAGGGCCAGAACACTGAAGCTTTCTTT,CASMIQGQNTEAFF
-,TRBJ2-7,TRBV27,TRBD2,15,TGTGCCAGCAGTTTTGGGACTAGCGGGAGCTACGAGCAGTACTTC,CASSFGTSGSYEQYF
-,TRBJ1-1,TRBV29-1,TRBD1,12,TGCAGCGTGATGTTCCAGGGGGCCTTTGCTTTCTTT,CSVMFQGAFAFF
-,TRBJ2-5,TRBV6-1,-,13,TGTGCCAGCAGTGGACTAACCGAAGAGACCCAGTACTTC,CASSGLTEETQYF
-,TRBJ2-7,TRBV7-6,-,15,TGTGCCAGCAGCTTAGCCGGCGGAATCGGATCGGAGCAGTACTTC,CASSLAGGIGSEQYF
-,TRBJ1-2,TRBV18,-,14,TGTGCCAGCTCACCAGGCAGGGGTGGCTATGGCTACACCTTC,CASSPGRGGYGYTF
-,TRBJ2-2,TRBV28,TRBD2,17,TGTGCCAGCAGTCCCCCCGGGATGAGCGGGAGTACCGGGGAGCTGTTTTTT,CASSPPGMSGSTGELFF
-,TRBJ2-3,TRBV5-6,-,16,TGTGCCAGCAGTATCCTAGGGGATATGGGCACAGATACGCAGTATTTT,CASSILGDMGTDTQYF
-,TRBJ2-2,TRBV2,-,15,TGTGCCAGCAAAACGGGACTTACGAACACCGGGGAGCTGTTTTTT,CASKTGLTNTGELFF
-,TRBJ2-7,TRBV15,TRBD1,14,TGTGCCACCAGCAGAGCGGGACAGGGTTACGAGCAGTACTTC,CATSRAGQGYEQYF
once,TRBJ2-2,TRBV5-1,-,13,TGCGCCAGCAGCGACGGGATAGCCGGGGAGCTGTTTTTT,CASSDGIAGELFF